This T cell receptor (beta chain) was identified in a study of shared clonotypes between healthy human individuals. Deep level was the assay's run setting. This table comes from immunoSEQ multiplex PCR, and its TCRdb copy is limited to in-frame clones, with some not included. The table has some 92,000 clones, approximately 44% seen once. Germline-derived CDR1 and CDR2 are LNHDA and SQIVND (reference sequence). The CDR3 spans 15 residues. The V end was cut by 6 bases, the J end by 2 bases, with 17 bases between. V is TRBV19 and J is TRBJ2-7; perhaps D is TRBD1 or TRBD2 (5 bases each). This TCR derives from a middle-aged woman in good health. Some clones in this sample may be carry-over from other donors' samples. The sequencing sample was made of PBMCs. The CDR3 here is CASRLRGREAYEQYF. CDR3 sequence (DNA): TGTGCCAGTAGACTTCGGGGCAGGGAAGCCTACGAGCAGTACTTC.